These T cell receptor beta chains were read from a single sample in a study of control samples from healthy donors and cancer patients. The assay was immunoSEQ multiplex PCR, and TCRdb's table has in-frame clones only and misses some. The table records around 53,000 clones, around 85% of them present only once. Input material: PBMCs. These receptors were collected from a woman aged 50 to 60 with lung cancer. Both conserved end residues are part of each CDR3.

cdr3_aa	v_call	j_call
CASSWAGDTEAFF	TRBV19	TRBJ1-1
CASSEGGNYGYTF	TRBV2	TRBJ1-2
CASSISPSTSAGNTIYF	TRBV19	TRBJ1-3
CARSDGVGGGAGANVLTF	TRBV9	TRBJ2-6
CASSTIGTGELFF	TRBV18	TRBJ2-2
CASSLGPDSNQPQHF	TRBV7-2	TRBJ1-5
CASTRQGRETQYF	TRBV2	TRBJ2-5
CASSQDRVPGELFF	TRBV4-1	TRBJ2-2
CASGPLDRGNQPQHF	TRBV12-5	TRBJ1-5
CASSQPTVLYTEAFF	TRBV4-1	TRBJ1-1
CASSLSGGTSYNSPLHF	TRBV4-1	TRBJ1-6
CASSFTGTGDEQYF	TRBV10-1	TRBJ2-7
CASSVGRGVGEQYF	TRBV9	TRBJ2-7
CASRTSGNTIYF	TRBV12-3/TRBV12-4	TRBJ1-3
CASSLVGGFQPQHF	TRBV27	TRBJ1-5
CASSSTGTRQETQYF	TRBV7-2	TRBJ2-5
CASSLDWPSGVTDTQYF	TRBV11-3	TRBJ2-3